This paragraph reports one T cell receptor (beta chain). There is no known antigen for this receptor. Per-base quality was not reported, and no clone a single base away is much larger than it. The CDR3 holds 15 amino acids from the cysteine to the phenylalanine. CDR3 DNA only is kept here, 45 bases in frame from base 1. V loses 4 bases of germline sequence and J loses 4 bases, and the interval between the two ends is 16 bases. CDR1 and CDR2, looked up from the germline V gene, are MNHEY and SVGEGT. The data were taken from a study of control samples from healthy donors and cancer patients (dated by TCRdb to 2020 to 2022). Library prep was done by the immunoSEQ multiplex PCR assay. Held by TCRdb, this immuneACCESS table contains in-frame sequences only and omits some clones. Under half of the omission traces to an unresolved V gene where checked; the cause of the rest is unknown. Within this sample are some 49,000 clones, with 80% to 90% of them counted one time only. The ten most abundant clones make up 2.8% of the sample.

This sequence uses TRBV6-2 or TRBV6-3 and TRBJ1-2; the D gene assignment is ambiguous. Sequenced input: PBMCs. The sequence derives from a woman aged 45-60 years with lung cancer. The nucleotide sequence reads TGTGCCAGCAGTTTACTAGACGGGTCCCTCTATGGCTACACCTTC. Its coded protein is CASSLLDGSLYGYTF.